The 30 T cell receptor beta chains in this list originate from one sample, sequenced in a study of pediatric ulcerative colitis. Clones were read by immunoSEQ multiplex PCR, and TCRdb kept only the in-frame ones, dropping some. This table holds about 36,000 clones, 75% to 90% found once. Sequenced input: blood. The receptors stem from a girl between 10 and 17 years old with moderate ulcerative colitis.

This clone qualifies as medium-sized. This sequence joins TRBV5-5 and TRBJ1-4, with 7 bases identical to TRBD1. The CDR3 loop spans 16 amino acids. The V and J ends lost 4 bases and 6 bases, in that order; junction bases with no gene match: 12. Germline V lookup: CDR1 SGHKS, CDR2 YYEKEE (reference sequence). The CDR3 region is CASSPIHQGGDEKLFF. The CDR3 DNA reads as TGTGCCAGCAGCCCGATTCACCAGGGGGGAGATGAAAAACTGTTTTTT.

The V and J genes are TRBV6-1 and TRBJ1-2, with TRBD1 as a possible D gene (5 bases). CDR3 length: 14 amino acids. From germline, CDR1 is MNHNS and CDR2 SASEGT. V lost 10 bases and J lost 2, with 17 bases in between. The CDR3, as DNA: TGTGCCACCTCAATATACGACAGAAACTATGGCTACACCTTC. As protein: CATSIYDRNYGYTF.

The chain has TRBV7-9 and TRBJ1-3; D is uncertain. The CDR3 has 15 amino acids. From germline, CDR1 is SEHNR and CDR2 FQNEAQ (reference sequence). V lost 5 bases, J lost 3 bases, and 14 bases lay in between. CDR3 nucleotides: TGTGCCAGCAGCCAAAATCCGGATCGTGGAAACACCATATATTTT. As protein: CASSQNPDRGNTIYF.

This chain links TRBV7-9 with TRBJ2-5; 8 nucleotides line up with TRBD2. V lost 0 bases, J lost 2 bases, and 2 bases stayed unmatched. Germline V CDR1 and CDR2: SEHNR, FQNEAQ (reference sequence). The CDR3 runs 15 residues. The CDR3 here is CASSLAKRGQETQYF. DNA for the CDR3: TGTGCCAGCAGCTTAGCTAAGCGGGGGCAAGAGACCCAGTACTTC.

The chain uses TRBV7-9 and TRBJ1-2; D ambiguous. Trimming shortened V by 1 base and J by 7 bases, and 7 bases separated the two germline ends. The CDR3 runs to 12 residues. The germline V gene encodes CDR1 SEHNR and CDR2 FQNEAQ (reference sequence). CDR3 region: CASSLGAGGYTF. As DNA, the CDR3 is TGTGCCAGCAGCTTAGGGGCAGGTGGCTACACCTTC.

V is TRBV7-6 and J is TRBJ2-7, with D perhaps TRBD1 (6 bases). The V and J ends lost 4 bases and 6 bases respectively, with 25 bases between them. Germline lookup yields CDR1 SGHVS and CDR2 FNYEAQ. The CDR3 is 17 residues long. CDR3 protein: CASSSKINRETLCEQYF. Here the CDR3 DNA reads TGTGCCAGCAGCTCCAAGATCAACAGGGAGACCTTGTGCGAGCAGTACTTC.

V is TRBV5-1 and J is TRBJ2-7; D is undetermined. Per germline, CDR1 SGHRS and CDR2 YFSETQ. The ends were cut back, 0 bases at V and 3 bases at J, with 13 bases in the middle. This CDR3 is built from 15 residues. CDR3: CASSLGFGSNYEQYF. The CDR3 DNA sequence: TGCGCCAGCAGCTTGGGCTTCGGCAGTAACTACGAGCAGTACTTC.

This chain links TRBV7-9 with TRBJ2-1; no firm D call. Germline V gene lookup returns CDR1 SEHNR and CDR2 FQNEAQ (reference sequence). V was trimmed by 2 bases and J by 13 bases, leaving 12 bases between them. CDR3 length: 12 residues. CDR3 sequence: CASSLNAGGQFF. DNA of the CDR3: TGTGCCAGCAGCTTAAACGCTGGCGGACAGTTCTTC.

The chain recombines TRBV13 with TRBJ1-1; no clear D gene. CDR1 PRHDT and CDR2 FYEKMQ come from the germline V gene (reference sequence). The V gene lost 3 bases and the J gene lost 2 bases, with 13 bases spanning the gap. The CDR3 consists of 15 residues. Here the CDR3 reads CASSFYRPPNTEAFF. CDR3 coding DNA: TGTGCCAGCAGCTTCTACCGCCCGCCCAACACTGAAGCTTTCTTT.

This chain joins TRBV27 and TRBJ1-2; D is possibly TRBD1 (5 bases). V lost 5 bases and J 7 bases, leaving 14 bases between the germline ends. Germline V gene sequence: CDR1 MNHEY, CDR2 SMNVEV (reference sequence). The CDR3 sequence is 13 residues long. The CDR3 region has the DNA TGTGCCAGCAGTAAGGGACGGGACTCTGGCTACACCTTC. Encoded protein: CASSKGRDSGYTF.

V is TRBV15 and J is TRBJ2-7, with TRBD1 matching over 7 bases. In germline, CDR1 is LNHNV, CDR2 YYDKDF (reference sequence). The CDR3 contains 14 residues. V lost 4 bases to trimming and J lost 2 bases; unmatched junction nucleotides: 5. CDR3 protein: CATSIRTGPYEQYF. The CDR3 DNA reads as TGTGCCACCAGCATTAGGACAGGACCCTACGAGCAGTACTTC.

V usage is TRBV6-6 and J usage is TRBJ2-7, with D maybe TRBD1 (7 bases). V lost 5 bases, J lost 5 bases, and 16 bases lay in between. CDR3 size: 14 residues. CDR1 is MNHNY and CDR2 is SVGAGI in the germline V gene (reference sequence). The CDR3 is CASSQRATGDEQYF. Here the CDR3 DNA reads TGTGCCAGCAGTCAGCGGGCAACAGGGGACGAGCAGTACTTC.

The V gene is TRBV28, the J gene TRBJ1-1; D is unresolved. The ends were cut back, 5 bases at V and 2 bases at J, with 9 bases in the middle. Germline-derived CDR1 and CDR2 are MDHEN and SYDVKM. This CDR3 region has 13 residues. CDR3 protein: CASSEAGNTEAFF. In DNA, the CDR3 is TGTGCCAGCAGTGAGGCAGGAAACACTGAAGCTTTCTTT.

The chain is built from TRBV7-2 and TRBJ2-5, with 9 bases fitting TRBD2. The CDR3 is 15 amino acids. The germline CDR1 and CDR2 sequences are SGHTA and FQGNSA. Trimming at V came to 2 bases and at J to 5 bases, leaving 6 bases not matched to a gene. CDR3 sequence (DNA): TGTGCCAGCAGCTTACGCGGGGGGGCCGGTGAGACCCAGTACTTC. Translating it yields CASSLRGGAGETQYF. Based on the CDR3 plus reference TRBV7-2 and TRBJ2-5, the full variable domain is GAGVSQSPSNKVTEKGKDVELRCDPISGHTALYWYRQSLGQGLEFLIYFQGNSAPDKSGLPSDRFSAERTGGSVSTLTIQRTQQEDSAVYLCASSLRGGAGETQYFGPGTRLLVL.

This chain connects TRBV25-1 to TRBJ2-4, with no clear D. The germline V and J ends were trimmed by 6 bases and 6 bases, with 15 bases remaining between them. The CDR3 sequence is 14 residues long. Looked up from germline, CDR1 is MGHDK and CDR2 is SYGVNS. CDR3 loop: CASRSRPPGNIQYF. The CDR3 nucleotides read TGTGCCAGCAGGAGCAGACCTCCCGGAAACATTCAGTACTTC.

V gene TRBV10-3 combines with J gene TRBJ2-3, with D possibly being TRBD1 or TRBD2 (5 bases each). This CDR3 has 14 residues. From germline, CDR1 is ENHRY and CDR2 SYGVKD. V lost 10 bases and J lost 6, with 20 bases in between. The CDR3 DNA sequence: TGTGCCACCACGGGGCCAGGGAAGGTCGATACGCAGTATTTT. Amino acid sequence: CATTGPGKVDTQYF.

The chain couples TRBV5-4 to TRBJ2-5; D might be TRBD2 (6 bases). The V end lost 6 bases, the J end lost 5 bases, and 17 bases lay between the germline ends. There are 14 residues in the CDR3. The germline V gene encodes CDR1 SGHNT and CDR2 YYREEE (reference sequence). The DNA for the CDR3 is TGTGCCAGCACCACAAACGGGGGAAGGGAGACCCAGTACTTC. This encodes CASTTNGGRETQYF.

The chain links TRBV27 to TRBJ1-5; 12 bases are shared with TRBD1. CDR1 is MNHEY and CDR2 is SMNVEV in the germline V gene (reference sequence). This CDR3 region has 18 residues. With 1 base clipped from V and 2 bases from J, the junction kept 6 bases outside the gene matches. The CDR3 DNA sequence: TGTGCCAGCAGTTTATGGGGGACAGGGGGCCTTCGCAATCAGCCCCAGCATTTT. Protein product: CASSLWGTGGLRNQPQHF.

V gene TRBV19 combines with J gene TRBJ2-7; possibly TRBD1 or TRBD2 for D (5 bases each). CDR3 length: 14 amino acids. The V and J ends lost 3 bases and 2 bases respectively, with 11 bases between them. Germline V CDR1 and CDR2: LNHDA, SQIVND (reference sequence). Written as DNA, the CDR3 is TGTGCCAGTAGTATGGGGACCGCGACCTACGAGCAGTACTTC. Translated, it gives CASSMGTATYEQYF.

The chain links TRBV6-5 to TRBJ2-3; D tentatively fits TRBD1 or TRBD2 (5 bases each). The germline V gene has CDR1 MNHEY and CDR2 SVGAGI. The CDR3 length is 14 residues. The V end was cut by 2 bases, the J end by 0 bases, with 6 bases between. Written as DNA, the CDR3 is TGTGCCAGCAGTTACGGGGGTAGCACAGATACGCAGTATTTT. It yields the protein CASSYGGSTDTQYF.

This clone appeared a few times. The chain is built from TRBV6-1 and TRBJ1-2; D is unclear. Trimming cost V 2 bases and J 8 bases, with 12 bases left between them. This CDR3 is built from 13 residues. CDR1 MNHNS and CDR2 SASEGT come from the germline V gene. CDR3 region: CASSELLGRGYTF. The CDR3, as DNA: TGTGCCAGCAGTGAACTTCTCGGACGGGGCTACACCTTC.

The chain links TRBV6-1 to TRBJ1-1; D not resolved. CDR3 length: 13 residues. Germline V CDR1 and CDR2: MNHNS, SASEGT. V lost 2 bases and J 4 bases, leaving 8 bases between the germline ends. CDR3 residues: CASSELEGTEAFF. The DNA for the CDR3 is TGTGCCAGCAGTGAATTGGAGGGCACTGAAGCTTTCTTT.

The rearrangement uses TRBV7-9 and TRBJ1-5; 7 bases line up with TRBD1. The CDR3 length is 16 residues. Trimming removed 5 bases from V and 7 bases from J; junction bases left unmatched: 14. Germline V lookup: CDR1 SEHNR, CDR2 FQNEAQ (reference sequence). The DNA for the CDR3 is TGTGCCAGCAGCGTCGGCGTGACAGGGATCGGGCAGCCCCAGCATTTT. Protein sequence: CASSVGVTGIGQPQHF. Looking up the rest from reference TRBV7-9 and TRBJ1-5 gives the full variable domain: DTGVSQNPRHKITKRGQNVTFRCDPISEHNRLYWYRQTLGQGPEFLTYFQNEAQLEKSRLLSDRFSAERPKGSFSTLEIQRTEQGDSAMYLCASSVGVTGIGQPQHFGDGTRLSIL.

Written as DNA, the CDR3 is TGTGCCAGTAGTTTCCGGGGGGCCCTCTACAATGAGCAGTTCTTC. It is translated as CASSFRGALYNEQFF. This chain uses TRBV19 with TRBJ2-1; D possibly corresponds to TRBD2 (7 bases). The germline V gene has CDR1 LNHDA and CDR2 SQIVND (reference sequence). CDR3 length: 15 amino acids. Trimming removed 5 bases at V and 3 bases at J, with 14 bases between.

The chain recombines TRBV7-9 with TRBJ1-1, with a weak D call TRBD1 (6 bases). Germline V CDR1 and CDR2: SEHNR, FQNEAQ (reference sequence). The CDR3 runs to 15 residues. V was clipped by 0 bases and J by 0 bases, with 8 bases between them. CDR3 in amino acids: CASSLAWGLNTEAFF. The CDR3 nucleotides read TGTGCCAGCAGCTTAGCCTGGGGGCTGAACACTGAAGCTTTCTTT.

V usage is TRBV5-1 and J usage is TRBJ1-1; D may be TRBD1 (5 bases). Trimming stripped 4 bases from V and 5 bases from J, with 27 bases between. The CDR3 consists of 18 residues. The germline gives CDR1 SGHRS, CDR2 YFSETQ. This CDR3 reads CASSRFGPGGVTRTEAFF. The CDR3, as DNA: TGCGCCAGCAGCCGTTTCGGCCCTGGAGGGGTGACGAGAACTGAAGCTTTCTTT. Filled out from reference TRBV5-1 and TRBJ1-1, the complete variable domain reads KAGVTQTPRYLIKTRGQQVTLSCSPISGHRSVSWYQQTPGQGLQFLFEYFSETQRNKGNFPGRFSGRQFSNSRSEMNVSTLELGDSALYLCASSRFGPGGVTRTEAFFGQGTRLTVV.

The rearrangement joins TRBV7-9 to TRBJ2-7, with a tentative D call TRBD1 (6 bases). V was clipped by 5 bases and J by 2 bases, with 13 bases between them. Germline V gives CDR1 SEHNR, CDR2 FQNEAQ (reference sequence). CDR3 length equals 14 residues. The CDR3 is CASSPRTVTYEQYF. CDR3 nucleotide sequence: TGTGCCAGCAGCCCGAGGACAGTCACCTACGAGCAGTACTTC.

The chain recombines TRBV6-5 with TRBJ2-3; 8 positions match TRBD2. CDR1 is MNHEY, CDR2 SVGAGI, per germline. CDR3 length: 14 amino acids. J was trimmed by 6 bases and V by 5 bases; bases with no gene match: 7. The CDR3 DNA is TGTGCCAGCAGTGATAGCGGGACCATCGATACGCAGTATTTT. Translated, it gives CASSDSGTIDTQYF.

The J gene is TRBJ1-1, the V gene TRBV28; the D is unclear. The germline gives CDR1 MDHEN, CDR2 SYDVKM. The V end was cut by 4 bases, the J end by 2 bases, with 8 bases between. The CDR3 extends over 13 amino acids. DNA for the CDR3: TGTGCCAGCAGTTCCCGGTTTAACACTGAAGCTTTCTTT. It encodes CASSSRFNTEAFF.

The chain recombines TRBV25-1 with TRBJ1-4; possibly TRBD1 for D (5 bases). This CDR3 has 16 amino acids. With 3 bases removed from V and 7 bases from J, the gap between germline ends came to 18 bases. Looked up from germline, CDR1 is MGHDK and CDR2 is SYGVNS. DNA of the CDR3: TGTGCCAGCAGTGATAGGATCGAGGGAAGGGGTGAAAAACTGTTTTTT. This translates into CASSDRIEGRGEKLFF.